Described below is a single TCR beta chain sequence and its context. The antigen is not known. This specimen comes from a study of shared clonotypes between healthy human individuals. For the study at large: The people who gave samples were a couple of women and three men aged 18 to 49. CD4 naive and CD4 memory each took three plates per donor, while CD8 naive took two and CD8 memory one. The study's findings and limits: Genetic and exposure-history diversity was limited by the small donor number.

Using immunoSEQ multiplex PCR, the repertoire was profiled, and TCRdb retains in-frame clones only, with some absent. The top ten clones hold 0.1% to 0.15% of a sample with 2 million to 2.5 million clones, around 95% of them seen once. This CDR3 has 15 residues. Germline assignment: CDR1 SGDLS and CDR2 YYNGEE. V was clipped by 0 bases and J by 8 bases; unmatched bases: 7. The sequenced sample was naive CD4+ T cells sorted from blood. As to subset: CD45RA+ positively selected. The receptor was derived from a man aged 18 to 29 in good health. This chain connects TRBV9 to TRBJ1-4; 7 bases are shared with TRBD1. The CDR3 protein is CASSVGVGGGEKLFF. CDR3 bases: TGTGCCAGCAGCGTAGGGGTAGGGGGCGGCGAAAAACTGTTTTTT.